This entry lists 12 T cell receptor beta chains sequenced from one sample in a study of cytomegalovirus exposure and HLA in healthy donors. Vbeta (60) and Jbeta (13) primers were used in the PCR. Only in-frame clones appear in the TCRdb table, and some are missing; sequencing was by immunoSEQ multiplex PCR. Seen here are 100,000 to 150,000 clones, 80% observed once, and the top ten hold under 4.5%. What was sequenced was PBMCs. The receptors come from a woman between 40 and 50 years old in good health and CMV-seronegative.

V is TRBV9 and J is TRBJ2-4; D is perhaps TRBD1 (5 bases). With 0 bases removed from V and 0 bases from J, the gap between germline ends came to 7 bases. Germline V gene data show CDR1 as SGDLS and CDR2 as YYNGEE. The CDR3 consists of 15 residues. The CDR3 coding sequence is TGTGCCAGCAGCGTAGGGGGCGGAGCCAAAAACATTCAGTACTTC. Translating it yields CASSVGGGAKNIQYF.

This clone was seen a handful of times. This chain uses TRBV7-8 with TRBJ1-5, with TRBD1 as a possible D gene (5 bases). Trimming took 2 bases from V and 6 from J, leaving 14 bases between them. The CDR3 covers 15 residues. Germline V gives CDR1 SGHVS, CDR2 FQNEAQ. The CDR3 sequence: CASSLTGGGGQPQHF. The DNA for the CDR3 is TGTGCCAGCAGCTTAACGGGGGGGGGAGGTCAGCCCCAGCATTTT.

This chain connects TRBV13 to TRBJ2-2, with D possibly TRBD1 on 5 matching bases. The CDR3 loop spans 14 amino acids. V was trimmed by 3 bases and J by 3 bases, leaving 8 bases between them. CDR1 is PRHDT, CDR2 FYEKMQ, per germline (reference sequence). DNA for the CDR3: TGTGCCAGCAGCTTCCTAGGGGACACCGGGGAGCTGTTTTTT. Translating gives CASSFLGDTGELFF.

This clone was seen a single time. At the DNA level, this CDR3 is encoded by other sequences in the same sample as well. V usage is TRBV28 and J usage is TRBJ1-1, with a possible D match to TRBD1 (5 bases). Germline V lookup: CDR1 MDHEN, CDR2 SYDVKM. V was trimmed by 4 bases and J by 5 bases, leaving 11 bases between them. CDR3 length equals 13 residues. CDR3 region: CASSSGGGTEAFF. CDR3 DNA sequence: TGTGCCAGCAGTTCTGGGGGGGGGACTGAAGCTTTCTTT.

This clone was detected only a few times. V and J are TRBV6-5 and TRBJ1-5, with a weak D call TRBD1 (5 bases). V lost 6 bases and J 7 bases, leaving 16 bases between the germline ends. The CDR3 contains 14 residues. CDR1 and CDR2 (germline): MNHEY, SVGAGI. The CDR3 reads CASRPTQGGQPQHF. CDR3 sequence (DNA): TGTGCCAGCAGGCCCACGCAGGGTGGACAGCCCCAGCATTTT.

DNA of the CDR3: TGTGCCAGCAGCTTGGATGTGGCAGGGGCCAACGTCCTGACTTTC. Translated, it gives CASSLDVAGANVLTF. This chain connects TRBV5-8 to TRBJ2-6; D is unclear. The length of the CDR3 is 15 residues. The germline V gene encodes CDR1 SGHTS and CDR2 YDEGEE. Trimming left V 0 bases short and J 4 bases short, with 8 bases between.

This chain connects TRBV11-2 to TRBJ1-2; D gene ambiguous. Trimming took 0 bases from V and 4 from J, leaving 6 bases between them. CDR3 size: 13 residues. From germline, CDR1 is SGHAT and CDR2 FQNNGV. The CDR3 loop reads CASSLESVYGYTF. DNA of the CDR3: TGTGCCAGCAGCTTAGAGTCAGTCTATGGCTACACCTTC.

This chain connects TRBV2 to TRBJ2-5; weak D call: TRBD1 (6 bases). V was trimmed by 2 bases and J by 5 bases, leaving 15 bases between them. The CDR3 runs 15 residues. CDR1 is SNHLY and CDR2 is FYNNEI in the germline V gene. The CDR3 loop reads CASSETAGARETQYF. CDR3 in DNA: TGTGCCAGCAGTGAAACGGCAGGGGCCCGGGAGACCCAGTACTTC.

The rearrangement joins TRBV2 to TRBJ2-1; TRBD1 matches at 9 bases. After removal of 7 bases from V and 7 bases from J, the junction contained 11 bases not matched to a gene. Per the germline V gene, CDR1 is SNHLY and CDR2 is FYNNEI. CDR3 length: 15 residues. The CDR3 nucleotides read TGTGCCAGCAACCCCCGGACAGGGGCGGCTAATGAGCAGTTCTTC. It specifies CASNPRTGAANEQFF. The full variable domain, in which reference TRBV2 and TRBJ2-1 provide the parts outside the CDR3, is EPEVTQTPSHQVTQMGQEVILRCVPISNHLYFYWYRQILGQKVEFLVSFYNNEISEKSEIFDDQFSVERPDGSNFTLKIRSTKLEDSAMYFCASNPRTGAANEQFFGPGTRLTVL.

CDR3 region: CASSVSGRQGETQYF. The CDR3 DNA reads as TGTGCCAGCAGCGTAAGCGGGAGACAGGGAGAGACCCAGTACTTC. V usage is TRBV9 and J usage is TRBJ2-5; a possible D gene is TRBD2 (8 bases). CDR1 and CDR2 (germline): SGDLS, YYNGEE. Trimming pared 1 base from V and 4 bases from J, leaving 14 bases between. This CDR3 is built from 15 residues.

This sequence joins TRBV7-2 and TRBJ2-7; 8 nucleotides line up with TRBD1. The germline V gene has CDR1 SGHTA and CDR2 FQGNSA. Unmatched junction bases numbered 3, after V lost 1 base and J lost 4 bases. This CDR3 comprises 14 residues. The CDR3 coding sequence is TGTGCCAGCAGCTTAGTAGGACAGGGTTACGAGCAGTACTTC. Translating it yields CASSLVGQGYEQYF.

The chain joins TRBV15 to TRBJ2-1, with D tentatively TRBD2 (5 bases). CDR1 and CDR2 (germline): LNHNV, YYDKDF (reference sequence). The CDR3 is made up of 17 amino acids. Deletions cut 1 base from V and 7 bases from J, with 20 bases between. CDR3 amino acids: CATSRVAEAEHRNEQFF. The CDR3 nucleotides read TGTGCCACCAGCAGAGTAGCCGAAGCGGAACACCGAAATGAGCAGTTCTTC.